This T cell receptor beta chain originates from a study of blood T cells in healthy people across ages. V lost 6 bases and J lost 7, with 15 bases in between. In germline, CDR1 is DFQATT, CDR2 SNEGSKA (reference sequence). This CDR3 has 13 amino acids. This clonotype was seen more than once but under ten times. Its matching antigen is unknown. Using a J-beta primer mix together with a sample-barcoded 5' primer, a second PCR was run for roughly 6 to 11 cycles. TCRdb re-called the 5' RACE reads through MiXCR, storing one row per CDR3 protein. The repertoire consists of 450,000 to 650,000 distinct CDR3 sequences, with 20% to 30% occurring once and the leading ten covering around 10%. Broader study findings: Because sorting was not performed, PBMCs prevented conclusive naive versus antigen-experienced comparison.

A further study also used this sample, focusing on T cells of mothers and their children. From that paper: Regardless of relatedness, pairs show thymic selection shaping TCR recombination output in a similar manner. Normalized overlap was always slightly, never significantly, higher in related than unrelated mother-child pairs.

This chain links TRBV20-1 with TRBJ1-4; D gene uncertain. Sequencing input: blood. The source is a boy under 18 in good health. The CDR3 region is CSARTGRSEKLFF. The CDR3 DNA is TGCAGTGCCCGGACGGGGAGGAGTGAAAAACTGTTTTTT.